This TCR beta chain was identified in a study of cytomegalovirus exposure and HLA in healthy donors. Study in general: In a later analysis, the approximately 110 validation repertoires were reported to have used the same platform as the 550 to 850 first-cohort repertoires. Findings and caveats of the study: Researchers counted 164 TCR beta chains as cytomegalovirus-associated. Subsequent analysis found a tendency for first-cohort TCR clusters to co-occur within the 90 to 150 validation repertoires. Many donors shared some public TCRs, even though most TCR sequences were rare.

Using immunoSEQ multiplex PCR, the repertoire was profiled, and TCRdb retains in-frame clones only, with some absent. The data contain under 200,000 clones, about nine tenths of them singletons. Germline CDR1 reads LNHDA; CDR2 reads SQIVND (reference sequence). The length of the CDR3 is 14 residues. V gave up 10 bases and J gave up 7 bases; unmatched junction bases: 5. With respect to this clone: Its cognate antigen is unknown.

This sequence was found in a woman between 25 and 40 years old in good health and CMV-seronegative. Sample: PBMCs. The rearrangement links TRBV19 to TRBJ2-1; TRBD2 matches at 15 bases. This CDR3 reads CATRGTSGGNEQFF. The DNA for the CDR3 is TGTGCCACTCGCGGGACTAGCGGGGGGAATGAGCAGTTCTTC.